This T cell receptor (beta chain) is drawn from a study of T cell repertoires in cytomegalovirus infection. The wider study: Shared public TCR beta signatures pointed to both CMV infection and a matching HLA type. Study-wide results and caveats: Pooled public TCR beta family frequency picked out CMV carriers with the relevant HLA. What dominated the ex vivo response were HLA-C-restricted CMV-specific TCR beta clonotypes.

Ten or more counts support this clonotype. Its antigen remains unknown. The V and J ends lost 5 bases and 3 bases respectively, with 13 bases between them. The CDR3 sequence is 14 residues long. Germline V lookup: CDR1 SGHTA, CDR2 FQGNSA. TCRdb analysed the reads with MiXCR anew, one entry per CDR3 protein. The top ten clones hold around 8.2% of a sample with about 100,000 distinct CDR3 sequences, approximately 15% of them seen once. V usage is TRBV7-2 and J usage is TRBJ1-2; a possible D gene is TRBD1 (6 bases). The clonotype originates from a human donor in good health (CMV status not recorded). Some clones in this sample may be carry-over from other donors' samples. The sample taken for sequencing was PBMCs. This CDR3 reads CASSPDGGDYGYTF. The CDR3 DNA is TGTGCCAGCAGCCCTGATGGGGGCGACTATGGCTACACCTTC.